This T cell receptor (beta chain) was retrieved from a study of cytomegalovirus exposure and HLA in healthy donors. About the research overall: Of some 400 genotyped donors, about 80% clustered with self-reported Caucasian donors.

CDR1 and CDR2 (germline): GTSNPN, SVGIG (reference sequence). The CDR3 covers 14 residues. V shed 3 bases, J shed 1 base, and the junction held 4 bases outside the gene matches. Use of 60 Vbeta and 13 Jbeta primers characterized the PCR. Profiling relied on immunoSEQ multiplex PCR, and the TCRdb table lists in-frame clones only, not all of them. The sample has about 130,000 clones; 77% are singletons. This chain joins TRBV30 and TRBJ1-2; TRBD1 aligns across 8 bases. The material sequenced was PBMCs. This clonotype originated in a woman in her thirties or forties in good health and CMV-seropositive. As DNA, the CDR3 is TGTGCCTGGAGAAGGGACAGGATTAACTATGGCTACACCTTC. Protein sequence: CAWRRDRINYGYTF.